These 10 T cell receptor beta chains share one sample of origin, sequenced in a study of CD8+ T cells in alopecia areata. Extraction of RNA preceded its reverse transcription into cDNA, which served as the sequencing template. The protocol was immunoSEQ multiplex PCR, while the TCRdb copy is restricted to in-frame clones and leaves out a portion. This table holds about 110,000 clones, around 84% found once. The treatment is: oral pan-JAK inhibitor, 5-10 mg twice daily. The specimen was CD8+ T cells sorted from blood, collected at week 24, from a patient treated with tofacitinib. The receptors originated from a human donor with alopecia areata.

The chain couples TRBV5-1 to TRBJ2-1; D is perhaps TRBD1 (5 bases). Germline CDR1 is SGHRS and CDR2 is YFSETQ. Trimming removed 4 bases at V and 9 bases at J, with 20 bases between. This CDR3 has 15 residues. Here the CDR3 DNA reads TGCGCCAGCAGCCCACATATCAGGACAAAAGCTGAGCAGTTCTTC. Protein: CASSPHIRTKAEQFF.

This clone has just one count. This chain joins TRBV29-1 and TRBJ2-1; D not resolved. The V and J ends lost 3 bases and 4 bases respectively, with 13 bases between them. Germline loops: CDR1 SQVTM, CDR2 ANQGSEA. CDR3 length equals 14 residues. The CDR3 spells CSVELHYVYNEQFF. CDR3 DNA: TGCAGCGTTGAGCTCCATTACGTATACAATGAGCAGTTCTTC.

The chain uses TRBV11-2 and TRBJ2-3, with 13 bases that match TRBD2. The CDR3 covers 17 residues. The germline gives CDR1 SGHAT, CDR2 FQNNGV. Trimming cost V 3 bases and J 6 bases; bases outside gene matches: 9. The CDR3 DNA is TGTGCCAGCAGCTTTTCACCGGGACTAGCGGGGAGGGATACGCAGTATTTT. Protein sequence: CASSFSPGLAGRDTQYF.

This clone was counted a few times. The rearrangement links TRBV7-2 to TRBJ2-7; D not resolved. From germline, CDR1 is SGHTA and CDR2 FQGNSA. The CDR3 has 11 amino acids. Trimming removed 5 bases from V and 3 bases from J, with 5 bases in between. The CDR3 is CASSLNYEQYF. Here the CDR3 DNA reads TGTGCCAGCAGCCTCAACTACGAGCAGTACTTC.

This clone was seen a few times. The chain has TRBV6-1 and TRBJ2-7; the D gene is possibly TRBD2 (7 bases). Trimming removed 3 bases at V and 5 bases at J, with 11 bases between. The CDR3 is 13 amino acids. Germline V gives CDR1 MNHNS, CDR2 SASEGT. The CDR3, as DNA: TGTGCCAGCAGTGATTCGGGGGGCCACGAGCAGTACTTC. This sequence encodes CASSDSGGHEQYF.

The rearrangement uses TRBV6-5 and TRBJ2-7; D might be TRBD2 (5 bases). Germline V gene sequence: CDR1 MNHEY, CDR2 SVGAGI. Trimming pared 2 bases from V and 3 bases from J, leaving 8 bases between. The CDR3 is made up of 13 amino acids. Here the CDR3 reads CASSYAGGYEQYF. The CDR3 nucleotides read TGTGCCAGCAGTTACGCTGGAGGCTACGAGCAGTACTTC.

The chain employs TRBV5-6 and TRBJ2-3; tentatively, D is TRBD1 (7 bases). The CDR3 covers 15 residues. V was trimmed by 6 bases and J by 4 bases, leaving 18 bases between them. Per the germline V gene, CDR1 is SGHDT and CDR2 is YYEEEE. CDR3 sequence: CASKWEDRIPDTQYF. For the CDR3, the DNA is TGTGCCAGCAAGTGGGAGGACAGGATACCAGATACGCAGTATTTT.

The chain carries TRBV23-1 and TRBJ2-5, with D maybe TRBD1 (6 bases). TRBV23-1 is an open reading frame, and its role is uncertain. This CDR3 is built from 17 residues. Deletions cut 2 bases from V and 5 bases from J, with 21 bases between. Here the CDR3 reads CASSQTHLQGTGETQYF. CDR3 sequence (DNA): TGCGCCAGCAGTCAAACTCACCTACAGGGAACTGGCGAGACCCAGTACTTC.

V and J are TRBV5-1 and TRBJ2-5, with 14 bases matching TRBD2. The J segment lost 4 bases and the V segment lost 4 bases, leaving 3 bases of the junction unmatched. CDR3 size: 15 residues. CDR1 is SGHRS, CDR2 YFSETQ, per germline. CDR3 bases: TGCGCCAGCAGCCCCGGACTAGCGGGGGGAGAGACCCAGTACTTC. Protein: CASSPGLAGGETQYF. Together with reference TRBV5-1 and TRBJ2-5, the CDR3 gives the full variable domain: KAGVTQTPRYLIKTRGQQVTLSCSPISGHRSVSWYQQTPGQGLQFLFEYFSETQRNKGNFPGRFSGRQFSNSRSEMNVSTLELGDSALYLCASSPGLAGGETQYFGPGTRLLVL.

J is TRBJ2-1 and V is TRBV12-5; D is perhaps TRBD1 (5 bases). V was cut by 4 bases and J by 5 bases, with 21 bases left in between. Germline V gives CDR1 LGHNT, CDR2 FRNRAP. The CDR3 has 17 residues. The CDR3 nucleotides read TGTGCTAGTGGTTGGTCGCCTAAACCTCAGGGCCACAATGAGCAGTTCTTC. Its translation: CASGWSPKPQGHNEQFF.